This T cell receptor beta chain emerged from a study of blood T cell repertoires in COVID-19. Looking at the study overall: Italy, Spain and the United States were the sources of the convalescent and acute COVID-19 samples. T cells, B-cell-depleted T cells, or PBMCs provided the cDNA or gDNA that served as material.

Study processing details: By means of reference gene primer amplification, nucleated cell counts were estimated. Sequenced by immunoSEQ multiplex PCR; TCRdb stores in-frame clones only, minus some. V, J and clone size are those of that table, while D and trimming were read from the DNA. The data hold about 380,000 clones, with around 90% observed a single time. The CDR3 spans 14 residues. Germline V CDR1 and CDR2: ENHRY, SYGVKD. The ends were cut back, 6 bases at V and 3 bases at J, with 14 bases in the middle. The receptor's source is a man between 18 and 35 years old with active or convalescent COVID-19. This chain uses TRBV10-3 with TRBJ1-2; maybe TRBD1 (5 bases). Sequenced input: peripheral blood. The CDR3: CAIRGGTDDYGYTF. The CDR3 DNA reads as TGTGCCATCAGGGGGGGGACGGACGACTATGGCTACACCTTC.